The sequence of this TCR beta chain was determined in a study of blood T cell repertoires in COVID-19. CDR3 size: 17 residues. The germline gives CDR1 LGHDT, CDR2 YNNKEL (reference sequence). V trimming: 0 bases; J trimming: 3 bases; junction bases outside the gene matches: 8. The protocol was immunoSEQ multiplex PCR, while the TCRdb copy is restricted to in-frame clones and leaves out a portion. The repertoire holds 200,000 to 250,000 clones, around 84% seen once, with less than 4.5% in the top ten. The sequence derives from a man aged 45-60 years with acute or convalescent COVID-19. The sample was peripheral blood. This chain uses TRBV3-1 (or the pseudogene TRBV3-2) with TRBJ2-7; 10 bases are a match to TRBD2. The CDR3 spells CASSQDARRLAGYEQYF. The CDR3 DNA is TGTGCCAGCAGCCAAGATGCGCGAAGACTAGCGGGCTACGAGCAGTACTTC.